This T cell receptor beta chain was recovered during a study of cytomegalovirus exposure and HLA in healthy donors. At collection, donors were nominally healthy, but unrecorded immune exposures were probable. This clone turned up a few times. No antigen is known for it. Study-wide results and limits: An analysis that came later showed most CMV-associated TCR beta chains appearing HLA-restricted. Earlier analysis looked at TCR beta V segments, and most were productive about 87% or about 30% of the time.

This PCR relied on a set of 60 Vbeta primers and 13 Jbeta primers. The repertoire was sequenced with immunoSEQ multiplex PCR; TCRdb's copy has only in-frame clones and lacks some. In the table there are about 110,000 clones, about 74% of which are singletons. CDR1 and CDR2 (germline): LGHNA, YNFKEQ. This CDR3 region has 12 residues. V lost 6 bases, J lost 6 bases, and 6 bases lay in between. The receptor comes from a woman between 40 and 50 years old in good health and CMV-seropositive. Sequencing was performed on PBMCs. The V and J genes are TRBV4-2 and TRBJ1-6; D not resolved. The CDR3 region has the DNA TGTGCCAGCAGGCTGAGTAATTCACCCCTCCACTTT. Protein product: CASRLSNSPLHF.